This T cell receptor (beta chain) is drawn from a study of blood T cells in healthy people across ages. In regard to this clonotype: Its antigen is undetermined.

Trimming took 9 bases from V and 2 from J, leaving 14 bases between them. The CDR3 has 13 residues. A second PCR of about 6 to 12 cycles used a sample-barcoded 5' primer and a J-beta primer mix. Using its own MiXCR run on the 5' RACE reads, TCRdb lists one record per CDR3 protein. The sample contains more than 650,000 distinct CDR3 sequences, 22% of which appear only once. Whole-study findings and limits: There was no known CMV status for donors, so expanded clonotype changes were possibly confounded. Age brought a roughly linear fall in TCR beta diversity measured per million T cells. PBMCs went unsorted, and a conclusive naive versus antigen-experienced comparison was therefore prevented.

Sequenced input: blood. The gene calls are TRBV23-1 and TRBJ2-7; D remains unclear. TRBV23-1 qualifies as an ORF whose function is uncertain. This clonotype was sampled from a man between 65 and 85 years old in good health. DNA for the CDR3: TGCGCCAGAACTGGCCCTGGGGCCTACGAGCAGTACTTC. Its translation: CARTGPGAYEQYF.